This T cell receptor (beta chain) originates from a study of T cell clones after liver transplantation. About the study: Immunosuppression withdrawal was tried within 2 years after liver transplantation in this trial. Without induction therapy, subjects received standard immunosuppression until 12-24 months post-transplant. Tolerant meant at least one year fully off immunosuppression without liver enzymes above twice normal. General study points: A larger donor-reactive than third-party decline suggested partial antigen-specific deletion.

With regard to this clone: Its antigen is undetermined.

The CDR3 runs 13 residues. V lost 7 bases, J lost 7 bases, and 16 bases lay in between. Per germline, CDR1 MNHEY and CDR2 SVGAGI. Method: immunoSEQ multiplex PCR; TCRdb's copy keeps in-frame clones and lacks some. The data contain about 72,000 clones, 90% of them singletons. The gene calls are TRBV6-5 and TRBJ1-2; D unclear. This TCR was sampled from a human donor who received a liver transplant. Material: CD4+ T cells from blood, obtained before liver transplant. Here the CDR3 DNA reads TGTGCCAGCACCTCGACTCCCTCGGGTGGCTACACCTTC. The encoded protein is CASTSTPSGGYTF.